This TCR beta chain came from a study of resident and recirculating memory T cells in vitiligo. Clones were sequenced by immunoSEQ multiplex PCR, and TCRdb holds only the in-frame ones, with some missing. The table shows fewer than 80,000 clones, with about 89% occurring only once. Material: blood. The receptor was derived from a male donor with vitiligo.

This CDR3 reads CASSLGPTSGGRADTQYF. The CDR3 coding sequence is TGTGCCAGCAGCCTAGGTCCGACTAGCGGGGGCCGTGCGGATACGCAGTATTTT. The chain links TRBV7-3 to TRBJ2-3, with 12 bases that match TRBD2. J lost 6 bases, V lost 5 bases, and 15 bases had no gene match. Germline V gene data show CDR1 as SGHTA and CDR2 as FQGTGA. CDR3 length equals 18 residues.